This T cell receptor beta chain was recorded in a study of T cells after yellow fever vaccination. Turning to the study itself: SMART-Seq v4 Ultra Low Input prepared libraries from low-cell fractions.

In making TCR cDNA, 5'RACE template switching added a universal primer site and UMIs to it. TCRdb independently ran MiXCR on the 5' RACE reads; one entry per CDR3 protein. The sample contains around 350,000 distinct CDR3 sequences, 6.2% of which appear only once. Study-level points and caveats: High-abundance clonotypes from the bulk population could contaminate FACS-sorted repertoires. Among all clonotypes, a small share was observed in both CD4 and CD8 compartments.

As concerns this clonotype: Its specificity is not known. Germline and junction disagree at one end, which may indicate a read error.

The material was PBMCs, obtained 5 days after the yellow fever booster vaccination. This receptor was taken from a man aged 30 to 39 who received the YFV17D yellow fever vaccine.

For the CDR3, the DNA is TGCGGTGCCCAGATGAGCGGGAGGTCCCCCTCGAACTTC. This sequence encodes CGAQMSGRSPSNF. V is TRBV20-1 and J is TRBJ2-4, with 9 bases fitting TRBD2. CDR1 and CDR2 from the germline V gene are DFQATT and SNEGSKA (reference sequence). This CDR3 contains 13 residues.